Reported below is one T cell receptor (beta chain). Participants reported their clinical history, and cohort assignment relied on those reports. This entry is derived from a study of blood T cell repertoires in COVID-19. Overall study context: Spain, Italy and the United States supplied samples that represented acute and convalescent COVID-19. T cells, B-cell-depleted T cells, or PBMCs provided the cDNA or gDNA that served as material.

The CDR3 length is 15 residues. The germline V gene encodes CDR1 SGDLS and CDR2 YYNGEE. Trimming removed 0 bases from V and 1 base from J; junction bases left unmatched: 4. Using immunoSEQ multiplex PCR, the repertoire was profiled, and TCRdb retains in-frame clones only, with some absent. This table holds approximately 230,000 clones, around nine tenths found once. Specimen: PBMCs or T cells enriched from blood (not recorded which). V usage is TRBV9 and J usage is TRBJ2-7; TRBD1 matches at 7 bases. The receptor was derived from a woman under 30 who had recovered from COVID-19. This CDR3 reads CASSVEAGGSYEQYF. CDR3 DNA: TGTGCCAGCAGCGTAGAGGCAGGGGGTTCCTACGAGCAGTACTTC.